This paragraph covers one T cell receptor beta chain sequence. The CDR3 is 12 amino acids. The V gene lost 0 bases and the J gene lost 10 bases, with 9 bases spanning the gap. The V gene's germline CDR1 is LGHDT and CDR2 YNNKEL (reference sequence). The source of the sample is a study of human T cells and chemical hapten exposure. At the level of the study: TCR yield per sample varied, mainly due to pooled library volumes.

Via MiXCR, TCRdb re-called the RACE reads, giving one row per CDR3 protein. This table has 130,000 or so distinct CDR3 sequences, about 9.4% appearing once. The time point was: healthy volunteer bleed at 2 weeks. Before extraction, the whole blood was not fractionated, and total RNA was taken from it. The J gene is TRBJ1-2, the V gene TRBV3-1; D is unclear. The origin of this receptor is a male donor in good health. Some clones in this sample may be carry-over from other donors' samples. The source material was whole blood. CDR3 nucleotides: TGTGCCAGCAGCCAAGAGTACCATTCCTACACCTTC. This gives the protein CASSQEYHSYTF.